This is a list of T cell receptor beta chains from one sample in a study of blood T cell repertoires in COVID-19. The protocol was immunoSEQ multiplex PCR, while the TCRdb copy is restricted to in-frame clones and leaves out a portion. The sample has 90,000 to 130,000 clones; 70% to 90% are singletons. The sample consisted of peripheral blood. These receptors were collected from a human donor in a cohort sampled during active COVID-19. Both conserved end residues are part of each CDR3. The D gene is left open where the match is weak. The size field is filled for only some rows; it gives once, few, many or a size class.

>TRBJ2-7|.|TRBV7-9|TRBD1
CASSFVGQVYEQYF
TGTGCCAGCAGCTTTGTAGGACAGGTCTACGAGCAGTACTTC
>TRBJ1-2|.|TRBV2|.
CASRGIYGYTF
TGTGCCAGCCGCGGGATCTATGGCTACACCTTC
>TRBJ2-3|.|TRBV6-4|.
CASLRDTQYF
TGTGCCAGCCTCCGAGATACGCAGTATTTT
>TRBJ2-7|.|TRBV5-5|.
CASSLSRSPSSGEQYF
TGTGCCAGCAGCTTATCTAGGTCCCCTTCCTCGGGCGAGCAGTACTTC
>TRBJ1-2|.|TRBV3-1/TRBV3-2|.
CASSQDLTGTGYGYTF
TGTGCCAGCAGCCAAGATCTAACGGGTACTGGCTATGGCTACACCTTC
>TRBJ2-6|.|TRBV19|TRBD1
CASKVVGQGASGANVLTF
TGTGCCAGTAAGGTGGTGGGACAGGGGGCTTCTGGGGCCAACGTCCTGACTTTC
>TRBJ2-3|.|TRBV5-1|.
CASSGPGHTDTQYF
TGCGCCAGCTCGGGCCCCGGACACACAGATACGCAGTATTTT
>TRBJ2-1|.|TRBV10-3|.
CAISEFGDNNKQFF
TGTGCCATCAGTGAGTTCGGGGATAACAATAAGCAGTTCTTC
>TRBJ1-6|.|TRBV30|.
CAWCRFSAEVNSPLHF
TGTGCCTGGTGTAGGTTTTCCGCAGAGGTCAATTCACCCCTCCACTTT
>TRBJ1-1|.|TRBV3-1/TRBV3-2|.
CASSQDSRGRTEAFF
TGTGCCAGCAGCCAAGATTCGAGAGGGAGGACTGAAGCTTTCTTT
>TRBJ1-1|.|TRBV5-6|.
CASSYDIYLNTEAFF
TGTGCCAGCAGCTATGACATCTACCTGAACACTGAAGCTTTCTTT
>TRBJ1-1|few|TRBV5-6|.
CASSWQMNTEAFF
TGTGCCAGCAGCTGGCAGATGAACACTGAAGCTTTCTTT
>TRBJ1-3|.|TRBV5-1|TRBD1
CASSWTGQMRGNTIYF
TGCGCCAGCAGCTGGACGGGACAGATGAGGGGAAACACCATATATTTT
>TRBJ2-2|.|TRBV10-3|.
CAISEIPVRTTGELFF
TGTGCCATCAGTGAGATTCCAGTCCGGACTACCGGGGAGCTGTTTTTT
>TRBJ2-3|.|TRBV11-2|.
CASSQSTDTQYF
TGTGCCAGCAGCCAAAGCACAGATACGCAGTATTTT
>TRBJ2-7|.|TRBV28|TRBD2
CASSLSSSGNPYEQYF
TGTGCCAGCAGTTTATCCTCTAGCGGGAACCCCTACGAGCAGTACTTC
>TRBJ1-1|.|TRBV30|.
CAWSKHDISNTEAFF
TGTGCCTGGAGTAAACACGATATTTCGAACACTGAAGCTTTCTTT
>TRBJ2-3|.|TRBV2|TRBD2
CASSRREGVTDTQYF
TGTGCCAGCAGCCGCAGGGAGGGCGTCACAGATACGCAGTATTTT
>TRBJ1-2|.|TRBV15|.
CATSRDRRRADTYGYTF
TGTGCCACCAGCAGAGATCGTCGGCGGGCGGATACCTATGGCTACACCTTC
>TRBJ2-6|.|TRBV19|.
CASSIASSGANVLTF
TGTGCCAGTAGTATAGCTAGCTCTGGGGCCAACGTCCTGACTTTC
>TRBJ1-5|.|TRBV6-5|TRBD1
CASRQGGSNQPQHF
TGTGCCAGCCGTCAGGGGGGAAGCAATCAGCCCCAGCATTTT
>TRBJ1-1|.|TRBV6-5|.
CASSYSGGEAFF
TGTGCCAGCAGTTACAGCGGGGGCGAAGCTTTCTTT
>TRBJ1-1|.|TRBV19|.
CASSIEGRGTEAFF
TGTGCCAGTAGTATCGAGGGGAGGGGCACTGAAGCTTTCTTT
>TRBJ2-3|.|TRBV6-5|TRBD2
CASSYRGVGLTDTQYF
TGTGCCAGCAGTTACCGGGGGGTGGGACTCACAGATACGCAGTATTTT
>TRBJ2-2|.|TRBV11-2|TRBD1
CASSSRQGVNTGELFF
TGTGCCAGCAGCTCGCGACAGGGAGTAAACACCGGGGAGCTGTTTTTT
>TRBJ2-3|.|TRBV19|TRBD2
CASSPWTSGGTDTQYF
TGTGCCAGTAGTCCCTGGACTAGCGGGGGCACAGATACGCAGTATTTT
>TRBJ1-5|.|TRBV24-1|.
CATSDSSGSAAQHF
TGTGCCACCAGTGATTCGAGTGGGTCAGCGGCTCAGCATTTT
>TRBJ2-1|few|TRBV4-3|TRBD1
CASSHDRGDRLYNEQFF
TGCGCCAGCAGCCACGACCGAGGGGACAGACTATACAATGAGCAGTTCTTC
>TRBJ1-1|.|TRBV29-1|.
CSVDRSGGEAFF
TGCAGCGTTGATCGGTCGGGAGGTGAAGCTTTCTTT
>TRBJ2-7|.|TRBV4-2|TRBD2
CASSRPGLAGYEQYF
TGTGCCAGCAGCCGGCCGGGACTAGCGGGGTACGAGCAGTACTTC
>TRBJ2-1|once|TRBV28|TRBD2
CASSHLRPRTSGIGWSYNEQFF
TGTGCCAGCAGCCACCTCCGTCCCCGGACTAGCGGGATAGGGTGGTCCTACAATGAGCAGTTCTTC
>TRBJ1-6|.|TRBV27|TRBD1
CASKRDSDNSPLHF
TGTGCCAGCAAACGGGACAGTGACAATTCACCCCTCCACTTT
>TRBJ2-1|.|TRBV19|TRBD2
CASSVGLAGVMHEQFF
TGTGCCAGTAGTGTTGGACTAGCGGGAGTTATGCATGAGCAGTTCTTC
>TRBJ2-7|.|TRBV5-4|.
CASSLIDYEQYF
TGTGCCAGCAGCTTGATAGACTACGAGCAGTACTTC
>TRBJ1-1|.|TRBV7-8|.
CASSYSSTEAFF
TGTGCCAGCAGCTACTCGTCCACTGAAGCTTTCTTT
>TRBJ1-5|.|TRBV29-1|.
CSVADRRDQPQHF
TGCAGCGTTGCAGACAGGAGGGATCAGCCCCAGCATTTT
>TRBJ1-2|.|TRBV19|.
CASSIQGIESGYTF
TGTGCCAGTAGTATACAGGGGATTGAGAGCGGCTACACCTTC
>TRBJ2-7|.|TRBV2|TRBD1
CASRVGTGGIYEQYF
TGTGCCAGCCGTGTTGGGACAGGGGGAATTTACGAGCAGTACTTC
>TRBJ1-2|.|TRBV5-1|.
CASSLEQRNYGYTF
TGCGCCAGCAGCTTGGAGCAAAGAAACTATGGCTACACCTTC
>TRBJ1-2|.|TRBV14|.
CASSQDLGGSGYTF
TGTGCCAGCAGCCAAGATCTGGGGGGTTCTGGCTACACCTTC
>TRBJ1-5|.|TRBV23-1|TRBD1
CASFRTGQGARSNQPQHF
TGCGCCAGCTTCCGGACGGGACAGGGGGCTAGAAGCAATCAGCCCCAGCATTTT
>TRBJ1-2|.|TRBV29-1|TRBD1
CSVAPPRQGANGYTF
TGCAGCGTTGCCCCCCCCCGTCAGGGGGCCAATGGCTACACCTTC
>TRBJ2-7|.|TRBV10-3|.
CATALSTGSYEQYF
TGTGCCACAGCCTTATCGACAGGCTCCTACGAGCAGTACTTC
>TRBJ1-5|.|TRBV7-9|.
CASSSQLSNQPQHF
TGTGCCAGCAGCTCGCAACTTAGCAATCAGCCCCAGCATTTT
>TRBJ2-2|.|TRBV9|.
CASSAFERVESGELFF
TGTGCCAGCAGCGCCTTTGAGAGGGTAGAATCCGGGGAGCTGTTTTTT
>TRBJ2-1|.|TRBV5-1|.
CATNPRQGGSNEQFF
TGCGCCACCAACCCGAGGCAGGGGGGTAGCAATGAGCAGTTCTTC
>TRBJ2-7|.|TRBV7-2|TRBD1
CASSYTGTDPYEQYF
TGTGCCAGCAGCTACACCGGGACAGACCCCTACGAGCAGTACTTC
>TRBJ1-5|.|TRBV3-1/TRBV3-2|.
CASSQDLNQPQHF
TGTGCCAGCAGCCAAGACCTAAATCAGCCCCAGCATTTT
>TRBJ1-1|.|TRBV29-1|.
CSAISRRLTEAFF
TGCAGCGCCATCAGCCGGCGGTTAACTGAAGCTTTCTTT
>TRBJ2-7|.|TRBV7-9|TRBD2
CASSAKSGSGSSYEQYF
TGTGCCAGCAGCGCCAAGAGCGGGAGTGGGAGCTCCTACGAGCAGTACTTC